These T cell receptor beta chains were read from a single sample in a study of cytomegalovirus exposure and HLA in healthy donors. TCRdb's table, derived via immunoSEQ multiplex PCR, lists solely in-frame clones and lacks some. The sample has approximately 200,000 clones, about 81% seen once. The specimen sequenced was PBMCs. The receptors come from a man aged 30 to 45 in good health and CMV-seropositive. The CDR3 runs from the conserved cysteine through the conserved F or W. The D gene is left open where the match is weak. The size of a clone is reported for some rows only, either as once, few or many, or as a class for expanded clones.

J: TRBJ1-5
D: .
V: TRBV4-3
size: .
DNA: TGCGCCAGCAGCCAAGATAGCGGGCAGAATCAGCCCCAGCATTTT
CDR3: CASSQDSGQNQPQHF

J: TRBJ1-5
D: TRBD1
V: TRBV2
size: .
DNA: TGTGCCAGCAGTGATGGGACAGTTCGCAATCAGCCCCAGCATTTT
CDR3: CASSDGTVRNQPQHF

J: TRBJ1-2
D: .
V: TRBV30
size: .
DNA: TGTGCCTCGAATCAGGGTTCTAATGGCTACACCTTC
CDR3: CASNQGSNGYTF

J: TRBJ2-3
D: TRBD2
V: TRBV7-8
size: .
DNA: TGTGCCAGCAGCTTCCCCGGGAGGGGGGATACGCAGTATTTT
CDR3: CASSFPGRGDTQYF

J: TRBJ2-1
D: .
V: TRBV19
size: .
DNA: TGTGCCAGTAGTCTTGGGGGGAGAAACAATGAGCAGTTCTTC
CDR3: CASSLGGRNNEQFF

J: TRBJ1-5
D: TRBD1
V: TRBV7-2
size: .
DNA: TGTGCCAGCAGCTTAGTGACAGGGAGCAATCAGCCCCAGCATTTT
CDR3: CASSLVTGSNQPQHF

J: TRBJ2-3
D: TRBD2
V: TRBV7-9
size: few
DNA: TGTGCCAGCAGCCCACTAGCGGGGGGGCATTCAGATACGCAGTATTTT
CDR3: CASSPLAGGHSDTQYF

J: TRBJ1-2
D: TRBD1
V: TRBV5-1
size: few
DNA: TGCGCCAGCAGCGTAGGGGACAGGGTATTCTCTGGCTACACCTTC
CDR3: CASSVGDRVFSGYTF

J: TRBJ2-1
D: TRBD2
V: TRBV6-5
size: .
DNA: TGTGCCAGCAGTTACCTTGGAGCGGGGGGCCCCTCGGAGCAGTTCTTC
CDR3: CASSYLGAGGPSEQFF

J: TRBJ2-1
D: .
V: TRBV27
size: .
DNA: TGTGCCAGCAGTTTACCGGGATTCTACAATGAGCAGTTCTTC
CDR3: CASSLPGFYNEQFF

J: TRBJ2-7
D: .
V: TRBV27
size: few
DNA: TGTGCCAGTCGGACAGTGGCGGGCTACGAGCAGTACTTC
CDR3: CASRTVAGYEQYF

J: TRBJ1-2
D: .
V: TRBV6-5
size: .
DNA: TGTGCCAGCAGTTACTCGACCTTGGGGGGCTATGGCTACACCTTC
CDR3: CASSYSTLGGYGYTF

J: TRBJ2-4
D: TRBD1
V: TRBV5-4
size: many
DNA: TGTGCCAGCAGCTCAAAGGACAGGGGGGTTGTCATTCAGTACTTC
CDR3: CASSSKDRGVVIQYF

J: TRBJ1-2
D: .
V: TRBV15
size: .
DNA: TGTGCCACCAGCAGAGCAGGGTGGGACTATGGCTACACCTTC
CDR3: CATSRAGWDYGYTF

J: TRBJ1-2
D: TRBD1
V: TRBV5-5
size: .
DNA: TGTGCCAGCAGCTTGGGACAGGGAGTTGACTATGGCTACACCTTC
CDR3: CASSLGQGVDYGYTF

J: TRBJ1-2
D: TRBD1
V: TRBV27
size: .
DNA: TGTGCCAGCAGTCAGCGACAGGGTTCGGGCTATGGCTACACCTTC
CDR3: CASSQRQGSGYGYTF

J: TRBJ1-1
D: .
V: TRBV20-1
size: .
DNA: TGCAGTGCTGTGGGAGGGGCTGAAGCTTTCTTT
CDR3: CSAVGGAEAFF

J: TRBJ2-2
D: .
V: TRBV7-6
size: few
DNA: TGTGCCAGCAGCCAACAGGGCTCCGGGGAGCTGTTTTTT
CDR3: CASSQQGSGELFF

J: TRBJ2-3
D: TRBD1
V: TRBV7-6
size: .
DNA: TGTGCCAGCAGTAACAGGGGGCAGGCAGATACGCAGTATTTT
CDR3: CASSNRGQADTQYF

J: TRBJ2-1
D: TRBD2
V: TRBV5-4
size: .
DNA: TGTGCCAGCAGTCCCCTTCGGGAGACTAGCAGTTACAATGAGCAGTTCTTC
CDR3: CASSPLRETSSYNEQFF

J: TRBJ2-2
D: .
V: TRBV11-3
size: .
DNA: TGTGCCAGCAGCTTAGGAGGCCGCCCTGGGGAGCTGTTTTTT
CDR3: CASSLGGRPGELFF

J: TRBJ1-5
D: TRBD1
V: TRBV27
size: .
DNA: TGTGCCAGCAGTCCACAAGGGACAGGGGGCAATCAGCCCCAGCATTTT
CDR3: CASSPQGTGGNQPQHF

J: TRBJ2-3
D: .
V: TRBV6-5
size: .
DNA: TGTGCCAGCAGTTACCAGGGGCTGTGGTCAGATACGCAGTATTTT
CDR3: CASSYQGLWSDTQYF

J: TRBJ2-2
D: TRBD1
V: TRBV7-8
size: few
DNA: TGTGCCAGCAGCTTTAGCTATCAGGGGGTAACCGGGGAGCTGTTTTTT
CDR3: CASSFSYQGVTGELFF

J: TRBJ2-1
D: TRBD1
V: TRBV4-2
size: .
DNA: TGTGCCAGCAGCCAAGATCGGGGGACAGGGGGGTACAATGAGCAGTTCTTC
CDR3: CASSQDRGTGGYNEQFF

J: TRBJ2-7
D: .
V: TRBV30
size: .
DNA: TGTGCCTGGACGAAGGGGGGGATAAACTACGAGCAGTACTTC
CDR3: CAWTKGGINYEQYF

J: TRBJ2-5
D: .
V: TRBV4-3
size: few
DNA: TGCGCCAGCAGCCCGACCCCGACAGGCGCTGAACAAGAGACCCAGTACTTC
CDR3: CASSPTPTGAEQETQYF

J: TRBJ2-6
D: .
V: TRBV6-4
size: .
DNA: TGTGCCAGCAGTGATGGCAGCTCTGGGGCCAACGTCCTGACTTTC
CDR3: CASSDGSSGANVLTF

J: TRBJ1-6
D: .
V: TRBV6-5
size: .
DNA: TGTGCCAGCAGTTACTCGCGACAGGTTAATTCACCCCTCCACTTT
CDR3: CASSYSRQVNSPLHF

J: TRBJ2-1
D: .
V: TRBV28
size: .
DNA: TGTGCCAGCCTCGGGACAAGTTACAATGAGCAGTTCTTC
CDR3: CASLGTSYNEQFF

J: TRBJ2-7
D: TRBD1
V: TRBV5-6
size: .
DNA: TGTGCCAGCAGCTGGGGACAGGGGGGCTACGAGCAGTACTTC
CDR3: CASSWGQGGYEQYF

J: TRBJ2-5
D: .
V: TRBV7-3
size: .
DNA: TGTGCCAGCAGCCCCGGGAGTCAAGAGACCCAGTACTTC
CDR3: CASSPGSQETQYF

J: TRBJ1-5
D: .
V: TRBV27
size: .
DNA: TGTGCCAGCAGTTTAACGTCCCAGGGGATCAAGCATTTT
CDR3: CASSLTSQGIKHF

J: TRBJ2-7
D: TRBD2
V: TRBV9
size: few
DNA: TGTGCCAGCAGCTCCGGAGCGGGGAAGGCGGGGGAGCAGTACTTC
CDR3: CASSSGAGKAGEQYF

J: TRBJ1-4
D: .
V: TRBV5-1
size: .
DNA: TGCGCCAGCAGCTTGGGTGTGGGAATGAGCGGCGGTGAAAAACTGTTTTTT
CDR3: CASSLGVGMSGGEKLFF

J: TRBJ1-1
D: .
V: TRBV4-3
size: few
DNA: TGCGCCAGCAGCCAAGCGGGTCGACGGAAGAACACTGAAGCTTTCTTT
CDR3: CASSQAGRRKNTEAFF

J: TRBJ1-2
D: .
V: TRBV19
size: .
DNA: TGTGCCAGTAGAGGGGCGACACCTTCCTATGGCTACACCTTC
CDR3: CASRGATPSYGYTF

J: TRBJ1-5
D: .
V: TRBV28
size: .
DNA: TGTGCCAGCAGCCCCGCGCCTAGCAATCAGCCCCAGCATTTT
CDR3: CASSPAPSNQPQHF

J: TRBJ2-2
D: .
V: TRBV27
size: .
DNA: TGTGCCAGCAGTTTCGTCAGGGATCGTACCGGGGAGCTGTTTTTT
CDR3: CASSFVRDRTGELFF

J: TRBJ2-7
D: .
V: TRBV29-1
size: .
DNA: TGCAGCGTTCGGGACACGAGCTCCTACGAGCAGTACTTC
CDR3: CSVRDTSSYEQYF

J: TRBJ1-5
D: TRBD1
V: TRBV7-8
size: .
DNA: TGTGCCAGCAGCCCATTTAGCCGGGACAGGTATCAGCCCCAGCATTTT
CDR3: CASSPFSRDRYQPQHF

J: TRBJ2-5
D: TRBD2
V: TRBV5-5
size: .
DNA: TGTGCCAGCAGCTTGGAACCGGGAGGGGGGGAGACCCAGTACTTC
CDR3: CASSLEPGGGETQYF

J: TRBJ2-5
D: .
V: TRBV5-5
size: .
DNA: TGTGCCAGCAGCTTGCTACAGAGTGAAGAGACCCAGTACTTC
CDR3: CASSLLQSEETQYF

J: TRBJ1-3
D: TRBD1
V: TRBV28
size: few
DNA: TGTGCCAGCAGTTCCCCAGGGGGCAGGGCTGGAAACACCATATATTTT
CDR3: CASSSPGGRAGNTIYF

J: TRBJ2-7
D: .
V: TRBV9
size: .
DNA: TGTGCCAGCAGCCCAGGGGGGGAGCAGTACTTC
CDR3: CASSPGGEQYF

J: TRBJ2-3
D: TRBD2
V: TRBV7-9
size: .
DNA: TGTGCCAGCAGCCCGGGACTAGCGGGAGTCAGGACGCAGTATTTT
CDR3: CASSPGLAGVRTQYF